This is a list of T cell receptor beta chains from one sample in a study of OX40 agonist ivuxolimab in advanced cancers. TCRdb keeps only in-frame clones here, not all; method: immunoSEQ multiplex PCR. The table includes tens of thousands of clones, roughly nine tenths detected once. Material: CD4+ or CD8+ T cells sorted from blood, obtained in a trial of the OX40 agonist ivuxolimab. All receptors come from an adult with an advanced solid tumor such as melanoma, head and neck, liver or kidney cancer. Both conserved end residues are part of each CDR3. Each record gives: D gene, clone size, J gene, V gene, CDR3 protein, CDR3 DNA. D genes are given only for firm matches. Clone size is given for some rows only: seen once, a few or many times, or a class if the clone is expanded.

D: .
size: .
J: TRBJ2-5
V: TRBV4-1
CDR3: CASSQDPLVPTVQETQYF
DNA: TGCGCCAGCAGCCAAGACCCCTTAGTCCCCACAGTCCAAGAGACCCAGTACTTC

D: TRBD2
size: .
J: TRBJ2-3
V: TRBV12-5
CDR3: CASGSGLAVSTDTQYF
DNA: TGTGCTAGTGGTTCTGGGCTAGCGGTTTCCACAGATACGCAGTATTTT

D: .
size: once
J: TRBJ2-7
V: TRBV30
CDR3: CAWSVKGKGVGDYEQYF
DNA: TGTGCCTGGAGTGTAAAGGGAAAAGGGGTGGGGGACTACGAGCAGTACTTC

D: .
size: .
J: TRBJ2-7
V: TRBV5-5
CDR3: CASSLVGRYEQYF
DNA: TGTGCCAGCAGCTTGGTAGGCCGCTACGAGCAGTACTTC

D: TRBD2
size: .
J: TRBJ2-5
V: TRBV29-1
CDR3: CSAAGGGTQETQYF
DNA: TGCAGCGCCGCGGGGGGCGGGACCCAAGAGACCCAGTACTTC

D: .
size: .
J: TRBJ1-2
V: TRBV6-5
CDR3: CASSYGPGTWGYTF
DNA: TGTGCCAGCAGTTACGGGCCGGGGACTTGGGGCTACACCTTC

D: TRBD2
size: .
J: TRBJ2-7
V: TRBV6-1
CDR3: CASSREGQGIYEQYF
DNA: TGTGCCAGCAGTCGGGAGGGGCAGGGGATCTACGAGCAGTACTTC

D: .
size: .
J: TRBJ1-2
V: TRBV2
CDR3: CASLDYRNYGYTF
DNA: TGTGCCAGCCTAGACTACCGGAACTATGGCTACACCTTC

D: .
size: .
J: TRBJ2-1
V: TRBV18
CDR3: CASSPLSHSSYNEQFF
DNA: TGTGCCAGCTCACCACTTAGCCATAGCTCCTACAATGAGCAGTTCTTC

D: .
size: .
J: TRBJ2-7
V: TRBV11-2
CDR3: CASSPGAQGLREQYF
DNA: TGTGCCAGCAGCCCAGGGGCCCAGGGTTTGCGCGAGCAGTACTTC